Given below is one T cell receptor (beta chain) in context. Its antigen is currently not known. The record has no base qualities; no much larger clone is one base away. This entry is derived from a study of control samples from healthy donors and cancer patients (TCRdb year 2020). The CDR3 holds 16 amino acids from the cysteine to the phenylalanine. The entry retains the CDR3 DNA only, 48 bases that are in frame from base 1. Ends trimmed: V by 6 bases, J by 5 bases; bases unmatched to a gene: 11. Reading the germline V gene (reference sequence) gives CDR1 MNHNY and CDR2 SVGAGI. Libraries were constructed by the immunoSEQ multiplex PCR assay. TCRdb re-hosts the immuneACCESS table, in-frame sequences only. Its copies lack some clones; in the studies checked, an unresolved V gene accounts for under half of them, and the cause for the rest is not known. This sample is represented by 45,000 to 60,000 clones; around nine tenths of them were singletons. Jointly, the top ten make up roughly 0.8% of the sample.

The rearranged segments are TRBV6-6 and TRBJ2-3; TRBD2 lines up with 10 middle nucleotides. Material: PBMCs. This TCR came from a man aged 25 to 40 with colorectal cancer. The nucleotide sequence is TGTGCCAGCAGAAGACTAGCGGGTCCCCTTGGAGATACGCAGTATTTT. This sequence encodes CASRRLAGPLGDTQYF.